Below are 4 T cell receptor beta chains sequenced from a single sample in a study of identical twins (dated by TCRdb to about 2016). Library creation used 5' RACE. Sequenced on an Illumina HiSeq 2000. Through fastp at Q25 and MiXCR, TCRdb rebuilt clones from the public reads, retaining in-frame beta chains. For every CDR3 protein sequence, its rows merge into one entry that carries the most common genes and DNA. The sample table shows approximately 690,000 distinct CDR3 sequences, and roughly 6% are seen once. Together, the top ten hold about 1.8% of the sample. Source material: naive T cells sorted from blood. The cell subset or site label of this sample denotes: cells isolated with a human naive T-cell isolation kit. Receptor source: a man younger than 35 in good health.

This clonotype was recorded many times. The chain has TRBV9 and TRBJ1-1, with 8 bases matching TRBD1. The CDR3 sequence is 13 residues long. CDR1 SGDLS and CDR2 YYNGEE come from the germline V gene. The junction had 4 bases not matched to a gene; V was cut back by 4 bases and J by 5 bases. The CDR3 region is CASSTTGGTEAFF. CDR3 DNA: TGTGCCAGCAGCACCACAGGGGGAACTGAAGCTTTCTTT.

Ten or more counts support this clonotype. This rearrangement joins TRBV12-3 or TRBV12-4 to TRBJ2-1, with TRBD2 matching over 8 bases. Trimming removed 6 bases from V and 1 base from J; junction bases left unmatched: 5. The CDR3 has 15 amino acids. DNA of the CDR3: TGTGCCAGCAGCAGGATAGCGGGGTCCTACAATGAGCAGTTCTTC. The encoded protein is CASSRIAGSYNEQFF.

This clonotype was counted ten times or more. The chain recombines TRBV29-1 with TRBJ2-7; no reliable D call. Between the trimmed V and J ends, which lost 0 bases and 4 bases, there was a span of 10 bases. The germline V gene encodes CDR1 SQVTM and CDR2 ANQGSEA. This CDR3 has 13 residues. Here the CDR3 reads CSVEDRFGYEQYF. For the CDR3, the DNA is TGCAGCGTTGAAGATCGATTTGGGTACGAGCAGTACTTC.

This clonotype appeared a few times. V usage is TRBV7-9 and J usage is TRBJ1-4; unclear D gene. V was trimmed by 1 base and J by 1 base, leaving 4 bases between them. The CDR3 runs to 14 residues. Per germline, CDR1 SEHNR and CDR2 FQNEAQ (reference sequence). The CDR3 protein is CASSLDETNEKLFF. The DNA of the CDR3 is TGTGCCAGCAGCTTAGATGAAACTAATGAAAAACTGTTTTTT.